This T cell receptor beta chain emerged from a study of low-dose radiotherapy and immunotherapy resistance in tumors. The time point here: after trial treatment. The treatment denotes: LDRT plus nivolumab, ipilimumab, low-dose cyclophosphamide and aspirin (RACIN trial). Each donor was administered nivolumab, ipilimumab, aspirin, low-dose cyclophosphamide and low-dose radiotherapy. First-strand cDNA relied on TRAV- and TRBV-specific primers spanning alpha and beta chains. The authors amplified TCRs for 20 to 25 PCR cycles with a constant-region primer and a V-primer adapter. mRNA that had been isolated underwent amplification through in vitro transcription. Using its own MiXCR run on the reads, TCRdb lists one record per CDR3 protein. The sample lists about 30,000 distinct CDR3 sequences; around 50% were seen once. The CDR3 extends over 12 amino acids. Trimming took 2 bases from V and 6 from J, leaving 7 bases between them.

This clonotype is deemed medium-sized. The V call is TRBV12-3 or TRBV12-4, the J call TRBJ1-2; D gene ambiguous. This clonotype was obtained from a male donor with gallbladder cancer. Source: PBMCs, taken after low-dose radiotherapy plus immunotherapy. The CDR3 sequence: CASSLRAHGYTF. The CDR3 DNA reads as TGTGCCAGCAGTTTAAGGGCGCATGGCTACACCTTC.